A selection of T cell receptor beta chains follows, all from one sample in a study of spatial heterogeneity in lung cancer. One entry per CDR3 protein results from TCRdb running MiXCR on the 5' RACE reads. The table has around 10,000 distinct CDR3 sequences, roughly 3.7% seen once. This specimen was PBMCs, taken at surgery. The receptors stem from a female donor with early-stage non-small cell lung cancer. Both conserved end residues are trimmed from each CDR3.

CDR3: ASSLSTSGEQY
J: TRBJ2-7
V: TRBV28

CDR3: SAREHASGRYEQY
J: TRBJ2-7
V: TRBV20-1

CDR3: ATGTGDYGYT
J: TRBJ1-2
V: TRBV12-3/TRBV12-4

CDR3: ASSQDRGSDEKLF
J: TRBJ1-4
V: TRBV4-2

CDR3: ASSVLGSGAQH
J: TRBJ1-5
V: TRBV2

CDR3: VWKETPNSPLH
J: TRBJ1-6
V: TRBV30

CDR3: ASTTGFWTGGAGAKNIQY
J: TRBJ2-4
V: TRBV6-2/TRBV6-3

CDR3: ASSLGAGTDNYGYT
J: TRBJ1-2
V: TRBV7-9

CDR3: AGQDRGYSDTQY
J: TRBJ2-3
V: TRBV7-9

CDR3: ASSSIFGANVLT
J: TRBJ2-6
V: TRBV2

CDR3: SVSRRASGFRNEQF
J: TRBJ2-1
V: TRBV29-1